The 20 T cell receptor beta chains below were found in one sample sequenced in a study of cytomegalovirus exposure and HLA in healthy donors. The PCR used 60 Vbeta and 13 Jbeta primers. Measured with immunoSEQ multiplex PCR; TCRdb has only the in-frame clones, and not every one. The repertoire has fewer than 250,000 clones, approximately 80% of them found once; the top ten carry about 3%. Sequencing was done on a sample of PBMCs. These receptors were collected from a man aged 25-40 years in good health and CMV-seronegative.

The V gene is TRBV11-2, the J gene TRBJ1-4; D is possibly TRBD1 (5 bases). This CDR3 has 16 amino acids. Germline CDR1 is SGHAT and CDR2 is FQNNGV. V lost 5 bases, J lost 1 base, and 14 bases lay in between. As DNA, the CDR3 is TGTGCCAGCAGCCCCGCAGGGTTCAGAACTAATGAAAAACTGTTTTTT. Its translation: CASSPAGFRTNEKLFF.

The J gene is TRBJ1-6, the V gene TRBV9, with TRBD1 matching 10 bases. From germline, CDR1 is SGDLS and CDR2 YYNGEE. The CDR3 sequence is 15 residues long. Germline trimming cut 3 bases from V and 7 bases from J; bases unmatched to any gene: 4. CDR3 DNA: TGTGCCAGCAGCGCCCGGACAGGGGGAAATTCACCCCTCCACTTT. Protein: CASSARTGGNSPLHF.

The chain is built from TRBV2 and TRBJ2-7; 9 bases agree with TRBD1. Germline values: CDR1 SNHLY, CDR2 FYNNEI. V gave up 5 bases and J gave up 5 bases; unmatched junction bases: 7. The CDR3 loop spans 14 amino acids. The DNA of the CDR3 is TGTGCCAGCAGTTCCTGGGACAGGGATAACGAGCAGTACTTC. Residues: CASSSWDRDNEQYF.

The genes are TRBV18 and TRBJ2-7; the match to TRBD1 covers 7 bases. The CDR3 consists of 14 residues. The ends lost 4 bases at V and 3 bases at J; junction bases unmatched: 6. Germline V CDR1 and CDR2: KGHSH, LQKENI. The chain's CDR3 is CASSRAGTVYEQYF. The CDR3 DNA reads as TGTGCCAGCTCACGAGCAGGGACAGTCTACGAGCAGTACTTC.

This clone appeared a single time. The chain recombines TRBV6-6 with TRBJ2-7, with D maybe TRBD1 (5 bases). The CDR3 totals 8 residues. CDR1 and CDR2 from the germline V gene are MNHNY and SVGAGI (reference sequence). The CDR3 region has the DNA TGTCCTCAGGGCGAGCAGTACTTC. As protein: CPQGEQYF.

The V and J genes are TRBV6-1 and TRBJ2-7; maybe TRBD2 (5 bases). Germline assignment: CDR1 MNHNS and CDR2 SASEGT. V was clipped by 2 bases and J by 0 bases, with 11 bases between them. CDR3 length equals 15 residues. CDR3 loop: CASSEFGGFSYEQYF. The CDR3 DNA reads TGTGCCAGCAGTGAATTTGGCGGGTTCTCCTACGAGCAGTACTTC.

V usage is TRBV27 and J usage is TRBJ1-2; TRBD1 agrees at 8 bases. This CDR3 has 14 residues. V shed 3 bases, J shed 4 bases, and the junction held 4 bases outside the gene matches. Germline V CDR1 and CDR2: MNHEY, SMNVEV (reference sequence). CDR3 coding DNA: TGTGCCAGCAGTTTGACAGGGGAACCCTATGGCTACACCTTC. Translated, it gives CASSLTGEPYGYTF.

The chain uses TRBV7-2 and TRBJ1-2; TRBD1 agrees at 10 bases. Looked up from germline, CDR1 is SGHTA and CDR2 is FQGNSA. With 10 bases clipped from V and 2 bases from J, the junction kept 7 bases outside the gene matches. This CDR3 comprises 14 residues. CDR3 protein: CAIRTGGLNYGYTF. The CDR3 nucleotides read TGTGCCATAAGGACAGGGGGTTTAAACTATGGCTACACCTTC.

This clone appeared a single time. This chain connects TRBV18 to TRBJ2-7, with TRBD1 identical over 9 bases. V trimming: 4 bases; J trimming: 0 bases; junction bases outside the gene matches: 4. CDR3 length: 15 amino acids. Germline-derived CDR1 and CDR2 are KGHSH and LQKENI. CDR3 nucleotides: TGTGCCAGCTCACGGACAGGGGCGAGCTCCTACGAGCAGTACTTC. Amino acid sequence: CASSRTGASSYEQYF.

The V call is TRBV2, the J call TRBJ2-7, with 8 bases lining up with TRBD1. The junction had 8 bases not matched to a gene; V was cut back by 6 bases and J by 4 bases. CDR3 length equals 14 residues. Germline values: CDR1 SNHLY, CDR2 FYNNEI. CDR3 protein: CASRLVRGPYEQYF. The CDR3 DNA sequence: TGTGCCAGCAGACTAGTCAGGGGGCCGTACGAGCAGTACTTC.

The CDR3 spells CASTHGTGVYEQYF. The CDR3 DNA sequence: TGTGCCAGCACCCACGGGACAGGGGTCTACGAGCAGTACTTC. The chain uses TRBV7-9 and TRBJ2-7; 10 bases align to TRBD1. This CDR3 region has 14 residues. Germline assignment: CDR1 SEHNR and CDR2 FQNEAQ (reference sequence). Trimming took 7 bases from V and 3 from J; bases not matched to a gene: 6.

The V gene is TRBV5-1, the J gene TRBJ2-1; D remains ambiguous. V lost 2 bases and J 1 base, leaving 22 bases between the germline ends. This CDR3 has 19 residues. CDR1 is SGHRS and CDR2 is YFSETQ in the germline V gene. This CDR3 is CASSFPAKPSPGSYNEQFF. Written as DNA, the CDR3 is TGCGCCAGCAGCTTCCCGGCAAAGCCTTCTCCCGGGTCCTACAATGAGCAGTTCTTC.

The gene calls are TRBV5-5 and TRBJ1-6; the D gene is possibly TRBD1 (6 bases). This CDR3 contains 15 residues. CDR1 SGHKS and CDR2 YYEKEE come from the germline V gene (reference sequence). The V end was cut by 5 bases, the J end by 6 bases, with 15 bases between. Here the CDR3 reads CASRPMGAVNSPLHF. CDR3 coding DNA: TGTGCCAGCAGACCGATGGGGGCGGTTAATTCACCCCTCCACTTT.

This clone was recorded a few times. The V and J genes are TRBV5-4 and TRBJ2-1, with 8 bases aligning to TRBD1. Germline values: CDR1 SGHNT, CDR2 YYREEE (reference sequence). V trimming: 1 base; J trimming: 0 bases; junction bases outside the gene matches: 3. The CDR3 loop spans 16 amino acids. DNA for the CDR3: TGTGCCAGCAGCTTGAACAGGGGGAGCTCCTACAATGAGCAGTTCTTC. Its translation is CASSLNRGSSYNEQFF.

This clone appeared a few times. The chain has TRBV27 and TRBJ2-7; TRBD2 agrees at 12 bases. Germline V CDR1 and CDR2: MNHEY, SMNVEV (reference sequence). This CDR3 comprises 19 residues. Germline trimming cut 6 bases from V and 6 bases from J; bases unmatched to any gene: 21. CDR3 DNA sequence: TGTGCCAGCAGACAAGGGGTTTGGGCTAGCGGGGGGGCAGAGGGCGAGCAGTACTTC. Amino acid sequence: CASRQGVWASGGAEGEQYF.

The chain couples TRBV19 to TRBJ1-6; D call uncertain. CDR1 LNHDA and CDR2 SQIVND come from the germline V gene (reference sequence). The ends were cut back, 5 bases at V and 6 bases at J, with 11 bases in the middle. The CDR3 has 14 amino acids. The CDR3 nucleotides read TGTGCCAGTAGTGCACGGGGATCTAATTCACCCCTCCACTTT. Its protein product is CASSARGSNSPLHF.

The chain links TRBV10-3 to TRBJ1-1, with unresolved D. Per germline, CDR1 ENHRY and CDR2 SYGVKD. CDR3 length equals 15 residues. V was pared by 0 bases and J by 2 bases, with 10 bases between. As DNA, the CDR3 is TGTGCCATCAGTGAGTCAACAACAGAAAACACTGAAGCTTTCTTT. Its protein product is CAISESTTENTEAFF.

This clone was counted only a few times. The chain recombines TRBV4-2 with TRBJ2-7, with 9 bases matching TRBD1. The CDR3 loop spans 16 amino acids. Per germline, CDR1 LGHNA and CDR2 YNFKEQ. After removal of 0 bases from V and 5 bases from J, the junction contained 8 bases not matched to a gene. This CDR3 reads CASSQDRGTGWDEQYF. CDR3 sequence (DNA): TGTGCCAGCAGCCAAGATAGGGGGACAGGGTGGGACGAGCAGTACTTC.

The chain couples TRBV5-4 to TRBJ2-3; 10 bases line up with TRBD2. The J segment lost 2 bases and the V segment lost 1 base, leaving 10 bases of the junction unmatched. CDR3 length: 18 amino acids. The V gene's germline CDR1 is SGHNT and CDR2 YYREEE (reference sequence). Here the CDR3 DNA reads TGTGCCAGCAGCTTGAGCTGGCTAGCGGGGGAAATCACAGATACGCAGTATTTT. This gives the protein CASSLSWLAGEITDTQYF.

The chain couples TRBV7-2 to TRBJ2-5, with a possible D match to TRBD2 (7 bases). This CDR3 region has 17 residues. Germline lookup yields CDR1 SGHTA and CDR2 FQGNSA. V was trimmed by 1 base and J by 3 bases, leaving 18 bases between them. CDR3 nucleotide sequence: TGTGCCAGCAGCTTAGTTGGGGGGGGGCCCGTAGAAGAGACCCAGTACTTC. It specifies CASSLVGGGPVEETQYF.